Below, 30 T cell receptor beta chains from the same sample are listed, as sequenced in a study of Tregs in tolerant kidney transplant recipients. Assay used: immunoSEQ multiplex PCR; TCRdb lists only in-frame clones, some missing. Of some 66,000 clones in the sample, roughly 92% were seen once. Here the sequenced sample was CD8+ T cells from blood, taken before the transplant. These TCRs come from a human donor who received a combined kidney and bone marrow transplant.

The CDR3: CATSPGGSTYEQYF. The CDR3 DNA follows: TGTGCCACCAGCCCCGGGGGAAGTACCTACGAGCAGTACTTC. V gene TRBV15 combines with J gene TRBJ2-7, with D possibly TRBD2 on 6 matching bases. Per germline, CDR1 LNHNV and CDR2 YYDKDF (reference sequence). The CDR3 consists of 14 residues. Trimming stripped 5 bases from V and 2 bases from J, with 13 bases between.

V is TRBV5-1 and J is TRBJ2-5; the match to TRBD2 covers 11 bases. The CDR3 consists of 16 residues. Germline V CDR1 and CDR2: SGHRS, YFSETQ. The V and J ends lost 4 bases and 1 base, in that order; junction bases with no gene match: 6. CDR3 protein: CASSTWTSGPQETQYF. The CDR3 DNA sequence: TGCGCCAGCAGCACCTGGACTAGCGGGCCCCAAGAGACCCAGTACTTC. Using reference TRBV5-1 and TRBJ2-5 for the parts outside the CDR3, the full variable domain is KAGVTQTPRYLIKTRGQQVTLSCSPISGHRSVSWYQQTPGQGLQFLFEYFSETQRNKGNFPGRFSGRQFSNSRSEMNVSTLELGDSALYLCASSTWTSGPQETQYFGPGTRLLVL.

V and J are TRBV27 and TRBJ2-7; D is perhaps TRBD1 (5 bases). V gave up 2 bases and J gave up 4 bases, with 9 bases separating them. The CDR3 loop spans 13 amino acids. The germline V gene encodes CDR1 MNHEY and CDR2 SMNVEV (reference sequence). CDR3 sequence (DNA): TGTGCCAGCAGTTTAGGGGCTGGGTACGAGCAGTACTTC. Its translation is CASSLGAGYEQYF.

V usage is TRBV21-1 and J usage is TRBJ1-5; the table's D call of TRBD1 was not tested on the DNA. TRBV21-1 is a pseudogene. The CDR3 consists of 17 residues. DNA of the CDR3: TGTGCCAGCAGCCCCATTTGGCTTCGTTATGGCAATCAGCCCCAGCATTTT. As protein: CASSPIWLRYGNQPQHF.

The chain carries TRBV30 and TRBJ1-1; D is undetermined. The CDR3 consists of 15 residues. V dropped 0 bases and J dropped 0 bases, with 11 bases sitting between them. The germline CDR1 and CDR2 sequences are GTSNPN and SVGIG (reference sequence). CDR3 residues: CAWSVRGVMNTEAFF. The CDR3 DNA sequence: TGTGCCTGGAGTGTACGTGGAGTAATGAACACTGAAGCTTTCTTT.

V usage is TRBV5-4 and J usage is TRBJ2-7; 7 nucleotides match TRBD1. J lost 3 bases, V lost 3 bases, and 12 bases had no gene match. CDR1 and CDR2 (germline): SGHNT, YYREEE (reference sequence). This CDR3 region has 16 residues. CDR3 sequence (DNA): TGTGCCAGCAGCTGGGGACAGTTGGGTTCGGGCTACGAGCAGTACTTC. It encodes CASSWGQLGSGYEQYF.

CDR3 nucleotide sequence: TGTGCCAGCAGCCAAAAGGGGACAGGGGGACACTACGAGCAGTACTTC. Its protein product is CASSQKGTGGHYEQYF. V gene TRBV14 combines with J gene TRBJ2-7, with 11 bases that match TRBD1. The CDR3 runs to 16 residues. Germline CDR1 SGHDN, CDR2 FVKESK. The trim removed 2 bases at V and 3 bases at J, leaving 6 bases unmatched.

The rearrangement links TRBV11-2 to TRBJ2-7, with TRBD2 identical over 10 bases. With V trimmed by 5 bases and J by 4 bases, 5 bases remained unmatched. This CDR3 is built from 14 residues. The germline V gene has CDR1 SGHAT and CDR2 FQNNGV. CDR3 DNA: TGTGCCAGCAGCCTAGGGACTAGCGCTTACGAGCAGTACTTC. Translated: CASSLGTSAYEQYF.

The J gene is TRBJ2-2, the V gene TRBV19; no clear D. The CDR3 is 14 amino acids. Germline CDR1 reads LNHDA; CDR2 reads SQIVND (reference sequence). Between the trimmed V and J ends, which lost 1 base and 1 base, there was a span of 4 bases. For the CDR3, the DNA is TGTGCCAGTAGTATAGGACAGAACACCGGGGAGCTGTTTTTT. This encodes CASSIGQNTGELFF.

The J gene is TRBJ1-1, the V gene TRBV27; 7 nucleotides match TRBD1. The germline V gene has CDR1 MNHEY and CDR2 SMNVEV (reference sequence). Unmatched junction bases numbered 2, after V lost 5 bases and J lost 5 bases. The CDR3 is 12 residues long. CDR3 loop: CASSVTGTEAFF. For the CDR3, the DNA is TGTGCCAGCAGTGTGACAGGGACTGAAGCTTTCTTT.

V is TRBV2 and J is TRBJ1-2, with D possibly matching TRBD1 (5 bases). Germline V gives CDR1 SNHLY, CDR2 FYNNEI. CDR3 length equals 15 residues. With 7 bases removed from V and 0 bases from J, the gap between germline ends came to 15 bases. The CDR3 region is CASTPWGGSNYGYTF. The CDR3 bases are TGTGCCAGCACTCCGTGGGGGGGTTCTAACTATGGCTACACCTTC.

The J gene is TRBJ2-3, the V gene TRBV7-9, with 15 bases identical to TRBD2. Germline assignment: CDR1 SEHNR and CDR2 FQNEAQ (reference sequence). The V gene end was trimmed by 5 bases and the J gene end by 7 bases; junction bases not matched to a gene: 7. This CDR3 spans 16 amino acids. CDR3: CASSNGLAGGANTQYF. The CDR3, as DNA: TGTGCCAGCAGCAACGGACTAGCGGGAGGGGCGAATACGCAGTATTTT.

V and J are TRBV4-2 and TRBJ1-2, with D hard to call. The germline V and J ends were trimmed by 2 bases and 6 bases, with 7 bases remaining between them. The germline V gene encodes CDR1 LGHNA and CDR2 YNFKEQ. CDR3 size: 12 residues. The CDR3 DNA is TGTGCCAGCAGCCAATTTTCGGATGGCTACACCTTC. Translating gives CASSQFSDGYTF.

This clone is a singleton in its sample. CDR3 in DNA: TGCAGCGTTGAAGAACTAAGAGATGGCTACACCTTC. This sequence encodes CSVEELRDGYTF. The V and J genes are TRBV29-1 and TRBJ1-2; D remains unclear. The CDR3 runs to 12 residues. V was cut by 0 bases and J by 6 bases, with 8 bases left in between. Germline assignment: CDR1 SQVTM and CDR2 ANQGSEA.

J is TRBJ1-1 and V is TRBV10-1; possibly TRBD1 for D (6 bases). Between the trimmed V and J ends, which lost 7 bases and 5 bases, there was a span of 17 bases. The CDR3 contains 14 residues. Germline V CDR1 and CDR2: WNHNN, SYGVQD (reference sequence). This CDR3 is CASMGRGGFTEAFF. The CDR3 coding sequence is TGCGCCAGCATGGGGAGGGGGGGTTTTACTGAAGCTTTCTTT.

The chain is built from TRBV7-3 and TRBJ2-7; TRBD2 is a possible D gene (6 bases). Germline V CDR1 and CDR2: SGHTA, FQGTGA. The CDR3 totals 14 residues. Trimming left V 5 bases short and J 0 bases short, with 11 bases between. CDR3 protein: CASSPAGSSYEQYF. The CDR3 DNA reads TGTGCCAGCAGCCCAGCCGGGAGCTCCTACGAGCAGTACTTC.

The V call is TRBV27, the J call TRBJ1-5, with D possibly matching TRBD1 (5 bases). The CDR3 has 14 residues. With 3 bases removed from V and 6 bases from J, the gap between germline ends came to 12 bases. Germline-derived CDR1 and CDR2 are MNHEY and SMNVEV (reference sequence). DNA of the CDR3: TGTGCCAGCAGTTTGTCGGGGGAGAGTCAGCCCCAGCATTTT. Its translation: CASSLSGESQPQHF.

The CDR3, as DNA: TGCGCCAGCAGTCAACACAGCAAAGCCTACGAGCAGTACTTC. Protein: CASSQHSKAYEQYF. The chain has TRBV23-1 and TRBJ2-7; no definite D call. TRBV23-1 is recorded as an ORF, its role being uncertain. The CDR3 length is 14 residues. V lost 2 bases to trimming and J lost 2 bases, with 10 bases between them.

The chain uses TRBV20-1 and TRBJ1-5; no firm D call. CDR1 and CDR2 from the germline V gene are DFQATT and SNEGSKA (reference sequence). Trimming left V 3 bases short and J 5 bases short, with 5 bases between. The CDR3 has 11 amino acids. The CDR3 spells CSASQDQPQHF. In DNA, the CDR3 is TGCAGTGCTAGCCAGGATCAGCCCCAGCATTTT.

The rearrangement uses TRBV6-1 and TRBJ2-7; D call uncertain. The ends were cut back, 4 bases at V and 0 bases at J, with 10 bases in the middle. This CDR3 comprises 14 residues. Germline loops: CDR1 MNHNS, CDR2 SASEGT. DNA for the CDR3: TGTGCCAGCAGTGTGGCGGAAAGCTCCTACGAGCAGTACTTC. This gives the protein CASSVAESSYEQYF.

This clone was found once. The V gene is TRBV4-1, the J gene TRBJ2-1; the match to TRBD2 covers 10 bases. V lost 1 base and J lost 7; bases outside the gene matches: 7. The germline V gene encodes CDR1 MGHRA and CDR2 YSYEKL. This CDR3 has 16 amino acids. CDR3 coding DNA: TGCGCCAGCAGCCAAGCTTCTAGCGGGAGTCGGAATGAGCAGTTCTTC. Protein product: CASSQASSGSRNEQFF.

V is TRBV5-5 and J is TRBJ1-6, with a possible D match to TRBD1 (6 bases). This CDR3 is built from 19 residues. V was cut by 2 bases and J by 5 bases, with 23 bases left in between. Germline assignment: CDR1 SGHKS and CDR2 YYEKEE (reference sequence). CDR3 protein: CASSFGSGLKGQNNSPLHF. DNA of the CDR3: TGTGCCAGCAGCTTCGGGTCGGGTCTAAAAGGACAGAATAATTCACCCCTCCACTTT.

The chain links TRBV4-2 to TRBJ1-4; D not resolved. Germline V gene data show CDR1 as LGHNA and CDR2 as YNFKEQ. CDR3 length equals 15 residues. The germline V and J ends were trimmed by 1 base and 6 bases, with 12 bases remaining between them. The CDR3 DNA reads TGTGCCAGCAGCCAAGGGTCAACTCGTTATGAAAAACTGTTTTTT. It is translated as CASSQGSTRYEKLFF.

This chain connects TRBV9 to TRBJ2-3, with TRBD2 matching over 8 bases. The CDR3 length is 16 residues. The V segment lost 0 bases and the J segment 1 base; nucleotides outside the gene matches: 4. In germline, CDR1 is SGDLS, CDR2 YYNGEE. The CDR3 nucleotides read TGTGCCAGCAGCGTAGCTTACGGGGGGGGCACAGATACGCAGTATTTT. This codes for CASSVAYGGGTDTQYF.

The chain links TRBV9 to TRBJ2-3; a possible D gene is TRBD2 (5 bases). The CDR3 has 14 residues. Germline values: CDR1 SGDLS, CDR2 YYNGEE. Trimming took off 3 bases at V and 5 bases at J, with 13 bases between the two ends. CDR3 bases: TGTGCCAGCAGCGGAGGACGGGCGGGAGATACGCAGTATTTT. This encodes CASSGGRAGDTQYF.

V is TRBV30 and J is TRBJ2-7, with D maybe TRBD1 (6 bases). Trimming removed 0 bases at V and 3 bases at J, with 12 bases between. Germline V gene data show CDR1 as GTSNPN and CDR2 as SVGIG (reference sequence). The length of the CDR3 is 14 residues. CDR3 nucleotide sequence: TGTGCCTGGAGTGTAGGCAGGGGCCACTACGAGCAGTACTTC. Residues: CAWSVGRGHYEQYF.

DNA for the CDR3: TGTGCCAGCAGCCTAACCACTCTATCCTACGAGCAGTACTTC. Translated, it gives CASSLTTLSYEQYF. This sequence joins TRBV27 and TRBJ2-7, with D uncertain. Germline CDR1 is MNHEY and CDR2 is SMNVEV (reference sequence). The length of the CDR3 is 14 residues. V was trimmed by 6 bases and J by 1 base, leaving 13 bases between them.

This chain links TRBV6-5 with TRBJ1-1; 9 nucleotides line up with TRBD1. This CDR3 spans 14 amino acids. Trimming removed 7 bases from V and 6 bases from J; junction bases left unmatched: 9. Germline-derived CDR1 and CDR2 are MNHEY and SVGAGI. The CDR3 DNA follows: TGTGCCAGCACCGGGGACAGGGAAGACCCTGAAGCTTTCTTT. Amino acids: CASTGDREDPEAFF.

This clone was picked up one time. The gene calls are TRBV2 and TRBJ1-6; 9 positions match TRBD1. V lost 7 bases, J lost 9 bases, and 13 bases stayed unmatched. The CDR3 length is 16 residues. Germline assignment: CDR1 SNHLY and CDR2 FYNNEI. CDR3: CASILNRDRAVSPLHF. The DNA for the CDR3 is TGTGCCAGCATTCTTAACCGGGACAGGGCCGTTTCACCCCTCCACTTT.

The V gene is TRBV27, the J gene TRBJ2-7; TRBD1 might be the D (5 bases). This CDR3 comprises 12 residues. Germline CDR1 MNHEY, CDR2 SMNVEV (reference sequence). Trimming took 6 bases from V and 6 from J, leaving 12 bases between them. The CDR3 sequence is CASSPTGGEQYF. The CDR3 nucleotides read TGTGCCAGCAGCCCAACAGGTGGCGAGCAGTACTTC.